Listed here are 10 T cell receptor beta chains from one sample, sequenced in a study of T cell responses to AZD1222 COVID-19 vaccine. Clones were sequenced by immunoSEQ multiplex PCR, and TCRdb holds only the in-frame ones, with some missing. In the table there are around 180,000 clones, 85% to 95% of which are singletons. The sample in question was peripheral blood, obtained on day 0 of AZD1222 vaccination. The source of these receptors is an adult in good health.

The chain recombines TRBV10-3 with TRBJ1-1, with unresolved D. V lost 4 bases, J lost 11 bases, and 14 bases lay in between. Germline V gene data show CDR1 as ENHRY and CDR2 as SYGVKD. The CDR3 has 12 amino acids. In nucleotides, the CDR3 is TGTGCCATCAGTGGACCGCAAGGGATGGCTTTCTTT. Amino acids: CAISGPQGMAFF.

The CDR3 coding sequence is TGTGCCAGCAGTCCGGGGGGCCTTAGCAATCAGCCCCAGCATTTT. Its protein is CASSPGGLSNQPQHF. The rearrangement links TRBV28 to TRBJ1-5; D possibly corresponds to TRBD1 (6 bases). This CDR3 is 15 amino acids long. Germline CDR1 is MDHEN and CDR2 is SYDVKM. With 5 bases removed from V and 0 bases from J, the gap between germline ends came to 11 bases.

The chain joins TRBV27 to TRBJ1-6; D gene ambiguous. V was clipped by 0 bases and J by 10 bases, with 10 bases between them. Germline V gene data show CDR1 as MNHEY and CDR2 as SMNVEV (reference sequence). This CDR3 comprises 14 residues. DNA for the CDR3: TGTGCCAGCAGTTTATCGGGCCCATTGTCACCCCTCCACTTT. Protein sequence: CASSLSGPLSPLHF.

This clone was observed a single time. The rearrangement uses TRBV19 and TRBJ1-5, with D maybe TRBD1 (5 bases). Germline-derived CDR1 and CDR2 are LNHDA and SQIVND (reference sequence). Deletions cut 7 bases from V and 7 bases from J, with 11 bases between. The CDR3 runs 12 residues. In nucleotides, the CDR3 is TGTGCCAGTACTCAGGGTTCCCAGCCCCAGCATTTT. It translates to CASTQGSQPQHF.

The J gene is TRBJ2-1, the V gene TRBV7-9; no clear D. The CDR3 runs to 16 residues. Germline V gives CDR1 SEHNR, CDR2 FQNEAQ (reference sequence). V was pared by 5 bases and J by 0 bases, with 14 bases between. CDR3 DNA sequence: TGTGCCAGCAGCCTAAGGCAGACCTCCTCCTACAATGAGCAGTTCTTC. Translating it yields CASSLRQTSSYNEQFF. Combining the CDR3 with reference TRBV7-9 and TRBJ2-1 gives the whole variable domain DTGVSQNPRHKITKRGQNVTFRCDPISEHNRLYWYRQTLGQGPEFLTYFQNEAQLEKSRLLSDRFSAERPKGSFSTLEIQRTEQGDSAMYLCASSLRQTSSYNEQFFGPGTRLTVL.

The J gene is TRBJ2-7, the V gene TRBV7-2; D perhaps matches TRBD2 (6 bases). The V end lost 4 bases, the J end lost 2 bases, and 15 bases lay between the germline ends. In germline, CDR1 is SGHTA, CDR2 FQGNSA. This CDR3 region has 15 residues. CDR3 region: CASSSVFGRAYEQYF. The CDR3 DNA reads TGTGCCAGCAGCTCCGTTTTCGGGAGAGCCTACGAGCAGTACTTC.

The chain recombines TRBV4-3 with TRBJ2-1; D unresolved. The V end was cut by 0 bases, the J end by 10 bases, with 19 bases between. Germline assignment: CDR1 LGHNA and CDR2 YSLEER. This CDR3 is built from 16 residues. The CDR3 is CASSQDSRAPGYEQFF. The CDR3 coding sequence is TGCGCCAGCAGCCAAGATTCACGGGCTCCAGGCTACGAGCAGTTCTTC.

The chain has TRBV27 and TRBJ2-7; 7 positions agree with TRBD1. With V trimmed by 5 bases and J by 3 bases, 10 bases remained unmatched. CDR1 and CDR2 from the germline V gene are MNHEY and SMNVEV (reference sequence). The CDR3 contains 15 residues. This CDR3 reads CASSPGDSLFYEQYV. CDR3 coding DNA: TGTGCCAGCAGTCCCGGGGACAGTTTGTTCTACGAGCAGTACGTC.

The rearrangement joins TRBV5-5 to TRBJ1-6; 9 bases are shared with TRBD1. Germline lookup yields CDR1 SGHKS and CDR2 YYEKEE (reference sequence). J lost 10 bases, V lost 4 bases, and 3 bases had no gene match. The CDR3 is 13 amino acids. CDR3 in amino acids: CASSRDRDSPLHF. CDR3 coding DNA: TGTGCCAGCAGCCGGGACAGGGACTCACCCCTCCACTTT.

The chain is built from TRBV7-3 and TRBJ1-5; 8 nucleotides line up with TRBD1. The CDR3 runs to 15 residues. J gave up 3 bases and V 4 bases, and 5 bases lay outside the gene matches. The germline gives CDR1 SGHTA, CDR2 FQGTGA. The CDR3 spells CASSSTGGINQPQHF. The CDR3 region has the DNA TGTGCCAGCAGCTCTACAGGGGGGATCAATCAGCCCCAGCATTTT.